A single sample gave rise to the 5 T cell receptor beta chains below, sequenced in a study of blood T cell repertoires in COVID-19. Method: immunoSEQ multiplex PCR; TCRdb's copy keeps in-frame clones and lacks some. In the table there are fewer than 600,000 clones, nearly 90% of which are singletons. Sequencing was performed on peripheral blood. The receptors come from a man aged 18 to 35 with COVID-19, enrolled during active disease.

The genes are TRBV19 and TRBJ2-1; no clear D. CDR1 and CDR2 from the germline V gene are LNHDA and SQIVND (reference sequence). The CDR3 has 12 amino acids. V was clipped by 0 bases and J by 10 bases, with 7 bases between them. The CDR3 sequence is CASSIDREEQFF. The CDR3 DNA reads as TGTGCCAGTAGTATAGATCGTGAGGAGCAGTTCTTC. Together with reference TRBV19 and TRBJ2-1, the CDR3 gives the full variable domain: DGGITQSPKYLFRKEGQNVTLSCEQNLNHDAMYWYRQDPGQGLRLIYYSQIVNDFQKGDIAEGYSVSREKKESFPLTVTSAQKNPTAFYLCASSIDREEQFFGPGTRLTVL.

The chain recombines TRBV27 with TRBJ2-7, with a possible D match to TRBD1 (5 bases). V lost 6 bases to trimming and J lost 2 bases, with 11 bases between them. Germline V gene data show CDR1 as MNHEY and CDR2 as SMNVEV (reference sequence). CDR3 length equals 13 residues. The CDR3 DNA reads as TGTGCCAGCAGCCTCGACAGAGCCTACGAGCAGTACTTC. It codes for CASSLDRAYEQYF.

In regard to this clone: The junction does not match germline at one end; this may be a read error. The CDR3 loop reads CASSLGASGRCTF. The DNA for the CDR3 is TGTGCCAGCAGCTTGGGGGCTAGCGGGAGGTGTACCTTC. The gene calls are TRBV5-4 and TRBJ2-7; 11 positions match TRBD2. Germline CDR1 is SGHNT and CDR2 is YYREEE (reference sequence). The CDR3 spans 13 residues.

The rearrangement links TRBV7-8 to TRBJ2-7; TRBD1 might be the D (6 bases). Trimming left V 3 bases short and J 5 bases short, with 14 bases between. Germline CDR1 is SGHVS and CDR2 is FQNEAQ. This CDR3 has 14 amino acids. The CDR3 loop is CASSFYRDTNEQYF. The DNA of the CDR3 is TGTGCCAGCAGCTTCTACAGGGATACAAACGAGCAGTACTTC.

This clone was observed a handful of times. The CDR3 nucleotides are TGTGCCAGCAGCTTAAGCGGCACCATGACCTACGAGCAGTACTTC. It specifies CASSLSGTMTYEQYF. The rearrangement joins TRBV5-5 to TRBJ2-7; D possibly corresponds to TRBD2 (5 bases). Trimming stripped 2 bases from V and 2 bases from J, with 14 bases between. The length of the CDR3 is 15 residues. Germline V gene lookup returns CDR1 SGHKS and CDR2 YYEKEE (reference sequence). The full variable domain, its missing parts supplied by reference TRBV5-5 and TRBJ2-7, is DAGVTQSPTHLIKTRGQQVTLRCSPISGHKSVSWYQQVLGQGPQFIFQYYEKEERGRGNFPDRFSARQFPNYSSELNVNALLLGDSALYLCASSLSGTMTYEQYFGPGTRLTVT.